This T cell receptor beta chain was captured by sequencing in a study of beta chain features in type 1 diabetes. About the study: Cells sorted and examined across all samples totaled roughly 100,000,000. Study conclusions and caveats: For TCRB rearrangement, an influence of HLA type remained unresolved here.

The entirety of the isolated RNA underwent reverse transcription, so expressed TCRB transcripts were sequenced. TCRdb's copy holds only in-frame clones and misses some; the assay was immunoSEQ multiplex PCR. The sample includes about 180,000 clones, less than 15% of them seen just once. CDR1 is SGHTA, CDR2 FQGNSA, per germline. This CDR3 comprises 15 residues. V was clipped by 7 bases and J by 2 bases, with 16 bases between them. This clone was seen only a few times. The antigen is unknown. V gene TRBV7-2 combines with J gene TRBJ2-3; weak D call: TRBD2 (5 bases). This TCR came from a woman aged 18 to 35 in good health. What was sequenced was central memory CD4+ T cells from blood. CDR3 sequence reads: CASTRRSGFTDTQYF. CDR3 nucleotide sequence: TGTGCCAGCACCCGGAGGAGCGGCTTCACAGATACGCAGTATTTT.